This T cell receptor beta chain was identified in a study of early T cells in non-severe SARS-CoV-2 infection. On the study more broadly: Sequencing of bulk RNA from unsorted whole blood was done, without chain pairing.

TCRdb called the 5' RACE reads again in MiXCR, with one record for every CDR3 protein. The sample contains tens of thousands of distinct CDR3 sequences, around 6% of which appear only once. This clonotype was detected a few times. Looked up from germline, CDR1 is SEHNR and CDR2 is FQNEAQ (reference sequence). Trimming cost V 5 bases and J 1 base; bases outside gene matches: 11. The CDR3 consists of 17 residues. The chain combines TRBV7-9 with TRBJ2-3; 8 bases match TRBD2. This TCR derives from an adult who was a healthcare worker with PCR-confirmed SARS-CoV-2 infection or an uninfected control (not recorded which). Source: whole blood, taken at baseline. This CDR3 reads CASSNLFRRGGTDTQYF. In DNA, the CDR3 is TGTGCCAGCAGCAACCTATTCAGGCGGGGGGGCACAGATACGCAGTATTTT.